This TCR beta chain was sequenced for a study of CD4 and CD8 cells across lung adenocarcinoma regions. Germline CDR1 is MNHNS and CDR2 is SASEGT. The CDR3 contains 15 residues. Trimming took 5 bases from V and 5 from J; bases not matched to a gene: 12. A single record per CDR3 protein comes from TCRdb applying MiXCR to the PCR reads. The table lists 12,000 or so distinct CDR3 sequences, approximately 48% of them singletons. The patients had localized lung adenocarcinoma, a non-small cell subtype. This clonotype was seen many times. This clonotype was sampled from a male donor with lung adenocarcinoma. The CD4 and CD8 labels of this study may be unreliable. Sequencing was carried out using CD8+ T cells from the margin of a lung tumor. The genes are TRBV6-1 and TRBJ2-7, with 7 bases fitting TRBD2. The CDR3 bases are TGTGCCAGCAGTCTCCGCTGGCGGGAGTCAAACGAGCAGTACTTC. As protein: CASSLRWRESNEQYF.